This T cell receptor beta chain was retrieved from a study of blood T cell repertoires in COVID-19. Across the study: The study drew acute and convalescent COVID-19 samples from the United States, Italy and Spain. The cDNA or gDNA used as material had been derived from T cells, B-cell-depleted T cells, or PBMCs.

The repertoire was sequenced with immunoSEQ multiplex PCR; TCRdb's copy has only in-frame clones and lacks some. The repertoire holds about 200,000 clones, with just over 85% as singletons. The CDR3 spans 16 residues. V gave up 2 bases and J gave up 8 bases; unmatched junction bases: 11. The germline gives CDR1 KGHDR, CDR2 SFDVKD. Sequences were obtained from peripheral blood. This TCR was sampled from a man at least 80 years old with acute or convalescent COVID-19. The chain is built from TRBV24-1 and TRBJ1-2; 9 bases line up with TRBD1. The CDR3 coding sequence is TGTGCCACCAGTGATTCCACAGGGGGCTTCCTCTGGGGCTACACCTTC. This sequence encodes CATSDSTGGFLWGYTF.